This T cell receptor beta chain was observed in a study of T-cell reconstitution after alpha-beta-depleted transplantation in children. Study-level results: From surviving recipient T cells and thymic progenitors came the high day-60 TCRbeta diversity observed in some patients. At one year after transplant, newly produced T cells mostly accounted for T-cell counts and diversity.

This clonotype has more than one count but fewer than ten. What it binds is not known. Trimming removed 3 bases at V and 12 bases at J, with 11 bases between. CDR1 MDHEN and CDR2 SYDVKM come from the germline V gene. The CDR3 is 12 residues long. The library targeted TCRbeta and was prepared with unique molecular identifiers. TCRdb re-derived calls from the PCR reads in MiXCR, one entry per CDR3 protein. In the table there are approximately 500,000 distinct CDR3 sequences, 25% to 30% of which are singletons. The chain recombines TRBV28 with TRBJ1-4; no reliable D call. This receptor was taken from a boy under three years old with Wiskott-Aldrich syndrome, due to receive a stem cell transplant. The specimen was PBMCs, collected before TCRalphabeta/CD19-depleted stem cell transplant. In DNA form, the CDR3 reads TGTGCCAGCAGTTTTTCGAACCGGGAACTGTTTTTT. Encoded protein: CASSFSNRELFF. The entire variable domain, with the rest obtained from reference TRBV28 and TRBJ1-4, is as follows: DVKVTQSSRYLVKRTGEKVFLECVQDMDHENMFWYRQDPGLGLRLIYFSYDVKMKEKGDIPEGYSVSREKKERFSLILESASTNQTSMYLCASSFSNRELFFGSGTQLSVL.